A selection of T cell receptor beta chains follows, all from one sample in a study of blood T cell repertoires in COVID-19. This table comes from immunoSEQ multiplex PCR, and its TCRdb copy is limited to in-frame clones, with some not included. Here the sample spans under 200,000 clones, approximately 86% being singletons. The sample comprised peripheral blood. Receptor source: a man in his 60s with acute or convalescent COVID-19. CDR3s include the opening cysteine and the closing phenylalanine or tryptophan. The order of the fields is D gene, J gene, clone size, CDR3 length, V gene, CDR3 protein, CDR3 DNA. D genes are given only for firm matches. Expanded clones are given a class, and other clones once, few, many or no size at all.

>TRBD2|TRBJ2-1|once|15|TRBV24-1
CATSFSGGGRDEQFF
TGTGCCACCAGCTTTTCCGGGGGGGGCCGGGATGAGCAGTTCTTC
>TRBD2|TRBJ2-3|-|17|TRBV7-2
CASSNLAGGPSTDTQYF
TGTGCCAGCAGCAACCTAGCGGGAGGGCCAAGTACAGATACGCAGTATTTT
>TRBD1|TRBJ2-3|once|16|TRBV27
CASSHSKRGRTDTQYF
TGTGCCAGCAGTCACTCCAAGAGGGGGCGGACAGATACGCAGTATTTT
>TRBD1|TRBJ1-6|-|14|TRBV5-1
CASSFGTGNSPLHF
TGCGCCAGCAGCTTCGGGACAGGCAATTCACCCCTCCACTTT
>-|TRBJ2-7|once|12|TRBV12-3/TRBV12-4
CASSFGVPEQYF
TGTGCCAGCAGTTTCGGGGTCCCCGAGCAGTACTTC
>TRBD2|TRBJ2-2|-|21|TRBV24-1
CATSDSGSGLAGDSYTGELFF
TGTGCCACCAGTGATTCGGGGTCGGGACTAGCGGGAGACTCCTACACCGGGGAGCTGTTTTTT
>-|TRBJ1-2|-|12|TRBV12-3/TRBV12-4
CASSLSLGGYTF
TGTGCCAGCAGTTTGTCCCTTGGCGGCTACACCTTC
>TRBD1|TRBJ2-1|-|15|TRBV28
CASSSGQGVVHEQFF
TGTGCCAGCAGCTCGGGACAGGGGGTAGTCCATGAGCAGTTCTTC
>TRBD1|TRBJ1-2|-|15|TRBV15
CATSRGATGARGYTF
TGTGCCACCAGCAGAGGAGCGACAGGGGCTAGAGGCTACACCTTC
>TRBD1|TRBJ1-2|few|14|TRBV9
CASSVEQGNYGYTF
TGTGCCAGCAGCGTAGAACAGGGGAACTATGGCTACACCTTC
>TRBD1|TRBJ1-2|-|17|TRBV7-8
CASSGGTGGAPNYGYTF
TGTGCCAGCAGCGGAGGGACAGGGGGCGCTCCCAACTATGGCTACACCTTC
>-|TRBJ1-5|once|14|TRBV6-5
CASSRLDPAGPQHF
TGTGCCAGCAGTCGACTAGACCCAGCTGGTCCCCAGCATTTT
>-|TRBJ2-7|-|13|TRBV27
CASIQGTRYEQYF
TGTGCCAGCATCCAGGGTACTCGCTACGAGCAGTACTTC
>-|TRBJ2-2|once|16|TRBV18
CASSPSGSADTGELFF
TGTGCCAGCTCACCGAGTGGGTCTGCGGACACCGGGGAGCTGTTTTTT
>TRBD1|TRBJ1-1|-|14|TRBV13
CASSLDRENTEAFF
TGTGCCAGCAGCCTCGACAGGGAGAACACTGAAGCTTTCTTT
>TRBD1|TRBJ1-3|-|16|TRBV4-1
CASSLGTASSGNTIYF
TGCGCCAGCAGCCTCGGGACAGCCAGCTCTGGAAACACCATATATTTT
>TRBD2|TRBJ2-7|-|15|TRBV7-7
CASSRPGLGEHEQYF
TGTGCTAGCAGTAGACCGGGACTAGGGGAACACGAGCAGTACTTC
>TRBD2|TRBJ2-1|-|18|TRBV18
CASSRALRSGSAVDEQFF
TGTGCCAGCTCACGGGCGCTTCGGAGCGGGAGCGCCGTCGATGAGCAGTTCTTC
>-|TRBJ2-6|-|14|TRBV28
CASSPRSGANVLTF
TGTGCCAGCAGCCCTCGGTCCGGGGCCAACGTCCTGACTTTC
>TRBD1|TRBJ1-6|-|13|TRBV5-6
CASSEDRGSPLHF
TGTGCCAGCAGCGAGGACAGGGGGTCACCCCTCCACTTT
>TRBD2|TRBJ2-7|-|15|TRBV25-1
CASSEAGAAGDEQYF
TGTGCCAGCAGTGAAGCGGGGGCAGCGGGAGACGAGCAGTACTTC
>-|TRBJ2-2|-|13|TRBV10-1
CASSPGNTGELFF
TGCGCCAGCAGCCCAGGGAACACCGGGGAGCTGTTTTTT
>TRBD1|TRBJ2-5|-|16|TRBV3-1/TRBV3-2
CASSQMGTGVGETQYF
TGTGCCAGCAGCCAAATGGGGACAGGGGTTGGAGAGACCCAGTACTTC
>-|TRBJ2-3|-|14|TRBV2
CASWEPGAADTQYF
TGTGCCAGCTGGGAGCCGGGAGCGGCAGATACGCAGTATTTT
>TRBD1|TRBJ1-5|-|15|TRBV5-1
CASSLGDSLNQPQHF
TGCGCCAGCAGCTTGGGGGACAGCCTAAATCAGCCCCAGCATTTT
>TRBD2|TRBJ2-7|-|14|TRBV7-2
CASSPILAGYEQYF
TGTGCCAGCAGCCCAATCCTAGCGGGCTACGAGCAGTACTTC
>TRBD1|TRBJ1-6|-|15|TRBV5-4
CASSLVGRGNSPLHF
TGTGCCAGCAGCTTGGTTGGCAGGGGGAATTCACCCCTCCACTTT
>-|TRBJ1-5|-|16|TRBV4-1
CASSQDGRAGGQPQHF
TGCGCCAGCAGCCAAGATGGCAGGGCGGGGGGTCAGCCCCAGCATTTT